This is a list of T cell receptor beta chains from one sample in a study of T cells in Graves' hyperthyroidism and ophthalmopathy. TCRdb passed the multiplex PCR reads through MiXCR, listing each CDR3 protein once. The table records about 640,000 distinct CDR3 sequences, more than 14% of them present only once. The specimen was blood. Receptor source: a woman aged 50 to 60 with Graves' ophthalmopathy. Both conserved end residues are part of each CDR3. The order of the fields is CDR3 protein, CDR3 length, V gene.

CATSGPDISGYTF	13	TRBV24-1
CASSLGNSEEKLFF	14	TRBV5-1
CSASDPLRDEQFF	13	TRBV20-1
CASSPPRRGYEQYF	14	TRBV6-1
CSARDQVTGAHYGYTF	16	TRBV20-1
CSVDVLGTGVNTEAFF	16	TRBV29-1
CASSRHHSSYNEQFF	15	TRBV28
CASSPQGSLDTQYF	14	TRBV4-3
CATSRARDNSPYGYTF	16	TRBV15
CASSQGTSGSGEQFF	15	TRBV3-2
CASSTDSGAYLNEQFF	16	TRBV6-1
CASSGGTSGRLGSYEQYF	18	TRBV5-1
CASSAHSGSSDEQFF	15	TRBV9
CASSPGLGDTQYF	13	TRBV18
CASSLVRQRSGNTIYF	16	TRBV5-5
CSVVPEEAGNTTYF	14	TRBV29-1
CASSLTQGQGNQPQHF	16	TRBV28
CSACPGLACDTYEQYF	16	TRBV20-1
CASSRNTYTEAFF	13	TRBV25-1
CASRLGQLYEQYF	13	TRBV6-1
CASIFRGGEETQYF	14	TRBV7-3
CASSLLSAGNEQFF	14	TRBV27
CAWSSLRGLGERATNEKLFF	20	TRBV30
CASSMTGQGPTDTQYF	16	TRBV4-2
CASSSVAGGQETQYF	15	TRBV5-6
CASSRTRALLGATQYF	16	TRBV27
CASISGNEQFF	11	TRBV2
CASSLSGVAYEQYF	14	TRBV12-3/TRBV12-4
CASSTRASGIQYF	13	TRBV7-3
CASSPGLAGYEQFF	14	TRBV7-2
CSAGTSGSSYEQYF	14	TRBV20-1
CATSRDLATDTQYF	14	TRBV15
CASSQDWGADQPQHF	15	TRBV3-1
CASSPFRDRAYYEQYF	16	TRBV14
CASSYRDRGYQPQHF	15	TRBV6-9
CASSRTGTGVYF	12	TRBV6-2/TRBV6-3
CASGLAPYYEQYF	13	TRBV12-5
CASSFLTENTEAFF	14	TRBV6-1
CSASARTSSTDTQYF	15	TRBV20-1
CASSTDIAGNTIYF	14	TRBV19
CASSLADRSYEKLFF	15	TRBV7-2
CAWSPGGPGEKLFF	14	TRBV30
CAISESRLGEYNYGYTF	17	TRBV10-3
CASSPRSVGASGELFF	16	TRBV12-3/TRBV12-4
CATSRDRTANYGYTF	15	TRBV15
CAWTGGAGYTF	11	TRBV30
CASREPFVGGYTF	13	TRBV7-2
CSARAEVDYEQYF	13	TRBV20-1
CASSLRRRSNSPLHF	15	TRBV12-3/TRBV12-4
CASSVRESSYNEQFF	15	TRBV9
CASSSADTQYF	11	TRBV7-2
CASSLATLSNQPQHF	15	TRBV7-2
CASSMGGQGARTNYGYTF	18	TRBV19